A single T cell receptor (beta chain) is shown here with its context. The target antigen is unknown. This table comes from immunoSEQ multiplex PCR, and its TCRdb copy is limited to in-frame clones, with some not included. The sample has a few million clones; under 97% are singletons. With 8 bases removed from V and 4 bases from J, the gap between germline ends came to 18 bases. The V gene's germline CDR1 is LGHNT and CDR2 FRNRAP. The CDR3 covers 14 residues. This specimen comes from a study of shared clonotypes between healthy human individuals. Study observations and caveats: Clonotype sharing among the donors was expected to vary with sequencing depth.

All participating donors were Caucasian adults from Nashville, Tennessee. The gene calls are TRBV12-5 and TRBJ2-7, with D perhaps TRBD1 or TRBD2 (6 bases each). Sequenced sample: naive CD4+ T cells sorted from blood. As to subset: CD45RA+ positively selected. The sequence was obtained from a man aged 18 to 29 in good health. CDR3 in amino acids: CASSRRGIGYEQYF. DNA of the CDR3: TGTGCTAGTTCACGGAGGGGGATAGGATACGAGCAGTACTTC.